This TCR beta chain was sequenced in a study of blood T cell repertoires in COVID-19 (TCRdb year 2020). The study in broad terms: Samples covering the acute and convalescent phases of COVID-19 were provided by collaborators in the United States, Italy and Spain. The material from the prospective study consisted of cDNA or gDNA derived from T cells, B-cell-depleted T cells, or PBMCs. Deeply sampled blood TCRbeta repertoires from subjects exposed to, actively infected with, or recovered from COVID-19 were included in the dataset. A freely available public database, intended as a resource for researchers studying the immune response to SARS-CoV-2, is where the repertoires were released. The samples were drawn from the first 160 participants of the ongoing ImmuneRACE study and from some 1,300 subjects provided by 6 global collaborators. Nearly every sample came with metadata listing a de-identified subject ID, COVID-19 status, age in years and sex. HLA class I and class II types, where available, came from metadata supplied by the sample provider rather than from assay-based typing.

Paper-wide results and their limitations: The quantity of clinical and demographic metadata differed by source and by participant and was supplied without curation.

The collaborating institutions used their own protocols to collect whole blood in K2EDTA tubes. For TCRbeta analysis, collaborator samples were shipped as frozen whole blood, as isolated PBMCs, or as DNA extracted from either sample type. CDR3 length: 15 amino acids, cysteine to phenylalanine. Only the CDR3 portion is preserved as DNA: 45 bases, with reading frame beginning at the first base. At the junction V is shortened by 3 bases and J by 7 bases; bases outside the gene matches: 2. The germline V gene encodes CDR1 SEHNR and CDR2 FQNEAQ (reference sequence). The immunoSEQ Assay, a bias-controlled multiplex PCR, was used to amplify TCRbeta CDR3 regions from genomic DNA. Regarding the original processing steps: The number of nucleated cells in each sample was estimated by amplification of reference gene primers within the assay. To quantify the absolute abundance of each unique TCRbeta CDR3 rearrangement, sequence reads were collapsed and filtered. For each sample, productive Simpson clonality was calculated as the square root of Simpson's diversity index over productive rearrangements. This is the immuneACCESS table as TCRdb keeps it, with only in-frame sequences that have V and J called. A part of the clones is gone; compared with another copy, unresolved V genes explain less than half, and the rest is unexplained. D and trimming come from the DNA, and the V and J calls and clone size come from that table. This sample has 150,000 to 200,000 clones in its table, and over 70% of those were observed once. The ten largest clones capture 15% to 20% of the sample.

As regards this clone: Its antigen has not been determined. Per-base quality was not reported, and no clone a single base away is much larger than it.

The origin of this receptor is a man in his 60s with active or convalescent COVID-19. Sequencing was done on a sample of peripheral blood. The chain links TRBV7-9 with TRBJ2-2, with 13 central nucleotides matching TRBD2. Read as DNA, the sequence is TGTGCCAGCAGCTTCGGACTAGCGGGAGTCGGGGAGCTGTTTTTT. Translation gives CASSFGLAGVGELFF.